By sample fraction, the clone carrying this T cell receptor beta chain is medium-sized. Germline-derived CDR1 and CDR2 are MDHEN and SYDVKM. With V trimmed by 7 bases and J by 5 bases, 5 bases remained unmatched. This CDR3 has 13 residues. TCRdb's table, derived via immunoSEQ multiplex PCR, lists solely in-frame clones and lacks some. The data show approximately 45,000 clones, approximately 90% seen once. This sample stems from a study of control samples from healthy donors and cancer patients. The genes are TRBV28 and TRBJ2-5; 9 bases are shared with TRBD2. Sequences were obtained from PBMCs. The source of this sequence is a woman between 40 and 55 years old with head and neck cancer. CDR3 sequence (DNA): TGTGCCAGCACCATAGCGGGAGAGGAGACCCAGTACTTC. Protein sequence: CASTIAGEETQYF.